Listed below are T cell receptor beta chains from one sample, sequenced in a study of cytomegalovirus exposure and HLA in healthy donors. Profiled with immunoSEQ multiplex PCR; TCRdb holds only in-frame clones, not every one. The sample contains some 140,000 clones, roughly 80% of which appear only once. Sequencing used PBMCs. The source is a young man in good health and CMV-seronegative. The conserved cysteine and the conserved F or W are not part of the CDR3 here.

J gene: TRBJ2-7
V gene: TRBV7-2
CDR3 protein: ASSLAGSSYEQY

J gene: TRBJ2-2
V gene: TRBV5-8
CDR3 protein: ASSWNRDRGTGELF

J gene: TRBJ2-5
V gene: TRBV27
CDR3 protein: ASSNGGSLETQY

J gene: TRBJ2-1
V gene: TRBV5-6
CDR3 protein: ASSWGPGVEQF

J gene: TRBJ1-1
V gene: TRBV7-9
CDR3 protein: ASSLEFGAGAF

J gene: TRBJ2-5
V gene: TRBV30
CDR3 protein: AWSTIRTSGGQETQY

J gene: TRBJ2-3
V gene: TRBV30
CDR3 protein: AWAGSQGTDTQY

J gene: TRBJ2-1
V gene: TRBV7-2
CDR3 protein: ASSRDPGVDEQF

J gene: TRBJ2-7
V gene: TRBV7-6
CDR3 protein: ASSLEVVGLGEQY

J gene: TRBJ2-2
V gene: TRBV5-1
CDR3 protein: ASSQELNAGTGELF

J gene: TRBJ1-3
V gene: TRBV7-2
CDR3 protein: ASSWREISSGNTIY

J gene: TRBJ2-5
V gene: TRBV4-2
CDR3 protein: ASSQPGSHETQY

J gene: TRBJ1-2
V gene: TRBV19
CDR3 protein: ASSIARGLLSTGYT

J gene: TRBJ2-3
V gene: TRBV19
CDR3 protein: ASSPQTTSTDTQY

J gene: TRBJ1-6
V gene: TRBV14
CDR3 protein: ASSQDRRGQGVRAGSPLH

J gene: TRBJ2-5
V gene: TRBV9
CDR3 protein: ASSPEGSGGARETQY

J gene: TRBJ1-2
V gene: TRBV7-9
CDR3 protein: ASNDGTGNGYT

J gene: TRBJ1-2
V gene: TRBV6-5
CDR3 protein: ASSPLDRVDGGYT

J gene: TRBJ2-7
V gene: TRBV7-9
CDR3 protein: ASSLRTGESYEQY

J gene: TRBJ1-1
V gene: TRBV5-6
CDR3 protein: ASSPQGRNTEAF